The 26 T cell receptor beta chains in this list originate from one sample, sequenced in a study of blood T cell repertoires in COVID-19. TCRdb's table, derived via immunoSEQ multiplex PCR, lists solely in-frame clones and lacks some. Among more than 90,000 clones listed, over 80% were seen once. Input material: peripheral blood. The receptor source for this set is a woman between 65 and 79 years old with acute or convalescent COVID-19.

This chain connects TRBV5-1 to TRBJ2-1; TRBD2 agrees at 9 bases. The CDR3 covers 15 residues. The germline CDR1 and CDR2 sequences are SGHRS and YFSETQ. Trimming cost V 7 bases and J 3 bases; bases outside gene matches: 8. The CDR3 spells CASSLERGDYNEQFF. DNA of the CDR3: TGCGCCAGCTCCCTCGAGCGGGGGGACTACAATGAGCAGTTCTTC.

V and J are TRBV9 and TRBJ1-2; 10 bases line up with TRBD1. The germline gives CDR1 SGDLS, CDR2 YYNGEE. V shed 0 bases, J shed 7 bases, and the junction held 3 bases outside the gene matches. The CDR3 sequence is 14 residues long. In DNA form, the CDR3 reads TGTGCCAGCAGCGTAGGACAGGGGGCGCGTGGCTACACCTTC. The encoded protein is CASSVGQGARGYTF.

The rearrangement links TRBV2 to TRBJ1-6; the D gene is possibly TRBD1 (6 bases). CDR1 and CDR2 (germline): SNHLY, FYNNEI. The V end lost 8 bases, the J end lost 4 bases, and 18 bases lay between the germline ends. CDR3 length: 16 residues. The CDR3 DNA reads as TGTGCCAGCGATTCACCCCGGACAGAGTATAATTCACCCCTCCACTTT. Its translation: CASDSPRTEYNSPLHF.

The gene calls are TRBV3-1 (or the pseudogene TRBV3-2) and TRBJ2-7; D not resolved. With 3 bases removed from V and 2 bases from J, the gap between germline ends came to 8 bases. The CDR3 consists of 13 residues. CDR1 and CDR2 from the germline V gene are LGHDT and YNNKEL (reference sequence). The CDR3 protein is CASSHTATYEQYF. The DNA for the CDR3 is TGTGCCAGCAGCCATACAGCTACCTACGAGCAGTACTTC.

DNA of the CDR3: TGTGCCAGCAGCCCCGGGACAGGGTCAAATCAGCCCCAGCATTTT. Its translation is CASSPGTGSNQPQHF. This sequence joins TRBV6-5 and TRBJ1-5, with 9 bases aligning to TRBD1. Per the germline V gene, CDR1 is MNHEY and CDR2 is SVGAGI. Unmatched junction bases numbered 7, after V lost 6 bases and J lost 4 bases. The length of the CDR3 is 15 residues.

The gene calls are TRBV3-1 (or the pseudogene TRBV3-2) and TRBJ2-1, with 12 bases lining up with TRBD1. The CDR3 contains 15 residues. The V gene's germline CDR1 is LGHDT and CDR2 YNNKEL (reference sequence). Trimming cost V 1 base and J 11 bases; bases outside gene matches: 6. The CDR3 bases are TGTGCCAGCAGCCAAGGTGTGGGGACAGGGGGCAAGCAGTTCTTC. Protein: CASSQGVGTGGKQFF.

CDR3 region: CASSPLAAAKEAFF. DNA for the CDR3: TGTGCCAGCAGTCCCTTAGCAGCGGCAAAGGAAGCTTTCTTT. V gene TRBV6-5 combines with J gene TRBJ1-1; D gene unclear. The CDR3 length is 14 residues. Germline V gives CDR1 MNHEY, CDR2 SVGAGI. Trimming removed 5 bases at V and 8 bases at J, with 18 bases between.

The genes are TRBV11-3 and TRBJ2-1; TRBD1 matches 9 bases. J lost 9 bases, V lost 4 bases, and 13 bases had no gene match. From germline, CDR1 is SGHNT and CDR2 YENEEA. This CDR3 has 16 amino acids. The CDR3 DNA follows: TGTGCCAGCAGCTCCCTGACCGGGACAGGGTCCGGTGAGCAGTTCTTC. It codes for CASSSLTGTGSGEQFF.

The chain joins TRBV30 to TRBJ1-5; the D is unclear. V lost 4 bases to trimming and J lost 6 bases, with 13 bases between them. The CDR3 has 13 amino acids. Looked up from germline, CDR1 is GTSNPN and CDR2 is SVGIG (reference sequence). In nucleotides, the CDR3 is TGTGCCTGGAACGGGGAACCCAGTCAGCCCCAGCATTTT. As protein: CAWNGEPSQPQHF.

V gene TRBV6-5 combines with J gene TRBJ1-1; possible D gene TRBD1, 5 bases. Germline V gene data show CDR1 as MNHEY and CDR2 as SVGAGI. The CDR3 spans 14 residues. Trimming pared 2 bases from V and 5 bases from J, leaving 12 bases between. This chain's CDR3 is CASSYNQGRTEAFF. For the CDR3, the DNA is TGTGCCAGCAGTTACAACCAGGGTAGGACTGAAGCTTTCTTT.

This chain links TRBV7-8 with TRBJ1-1; 7 bases align to TRBD1. Unmatched junction bases numbered 6, after V lost 0 bases and J lost 5 bases. The germline gives CDR1 SGHVS, CDR2 FQNEAQ. This CDR3 spans 15 amino acids. CDR3 in amino acids: CASSLAPRRGTEAFF. CDR3 DNA: TGTGCCAGCAGCTTAGCGCCGCGCAGGGGGACTGAAGCTTTCTTT.

This chain links TRBV29-1 with TRBJ1-1; D not resolved. Trimming stripped 2 bases from V and 1 base from J, with 8 bases between. The germline CDR1 and CDR2 sequences are SQVTM and ANQGSEA. This CDR3 has 13 residues. The CDR3 loop reads CSVEPPGNTEAFF. The CDR3 DNA is TGCAGCGTTGAACCGCCGGGGAACACTGAAGCTTTCTTT. The full variable domain, rest sourced from reference TRBV29-1 and TRBJ1-1, is SAVISQKPSRDICQRGTSLTIQCQVDSQVTMMFWYRQQPGQSLTLIATANQGSEATYESGFVIDKFPISRPNLTFSTLTVSNMSPEDSSIYLCSVEPPGNTEAFFGQGTRLTVV.

This clone has a handful of counts. The chain links TRBV5-4 to TRBJ2-1; 9 bases fit TRBD2. In germline, CDR1 is SGHNT, CDR2 YYREEE (reference sequence). The CDR3 spans 16 residues. The V segment lost 0 bases and the J segment 3 bases; nucleotides outside the gene matches: 4. CDR3 region: CASSLVGSGGYNEQFF. For the CDR3, the DNA is TGTGCCAGCAGCTTGGTAGGTAGCGGGGGCTACAATGAGCAGTTCTTC.

The chain couples TRBV28 to TRBJ2-7; 12 bases agree with TRBD2. The CDR3 is made up of 15 amino acids. The germline V gene has CDR1 MDHEN and CDR2 SYDVKM. After removal of 6 bases from V and 4 bases from J, the junction contained 7 bases not matched to a gene. The CDR3 DNA reads as TGTGCCAGCAGCTGGACTAGCGGGACCCTTTACGAGCAGTACTTC. Its protein is CASSWTSGTLYEQYF.

Here the CDR3 reads CASSYSVGGSSYEQYF. The DNA of the CDR3 is TGTGCCAGCAGTTACTCGGTAGGGGGCAGCTCCTACGAGCAGTACTTC. This rearrangement joins TRBV6-5 to TRBJ2-7; 7 bases are shared with TRBD1. The CDR3 length is 16 residues. The V and J ends lost 0 bases and 0 bases, in that order; junction bases with no gene match: 5. CDR1 and CDR2 from the germline V gene are MNHEY and SVGAGI.

The rearrangement links TRBV6-5 to TRBJ1-1, with D perhaps matching TRBD1 (6 bases). The CDR3 consists of 13 residues. V was pared by 1 base and J by 4 bases, with 7 bases between. CDR1 and CDR2 from the germline V gene are MNHEY and SVGAGI. This CDR3 reads CASSYLGATEAFF. The CDR3 coding sequence is TGTGCCAGCAGTTACTTGGGGGCCACTGAAGCTTTCTTT.

This rearrangement joins TRBV3-1 (or the pseudogene TRBV3-2) to TRBJ1-3; perhaps TRBD1 as D (6 bases). CDR3 length: 14 residues. Trimming removed 4 bases at V and 4 bases at J, with 11 bases between. Germline V gives CDR1 LGHDT, CDR2 YNNKEL (reference sequence). The CDR3 reads CASSPRGGGNTIYF. In nucleotides, the CDR3 is TGTGCCAGCAGCCCTCGGGGGGGCGGAAACACCATATATTTT.

This clone was found a few times. V is TRBV7-9 and J is TRBJ2-1; 10 positions agree with TRBD2. In germline, CDR1 is SEHNR, CDR2 FQNEAQ (reference sequence). The J segment lost 8 bases and the V segment lost 1 base, leaving 5 bases of the junction unmatched. The CDR3 loop spans 15 amino acids. CDR3 in DNA: TGTGCCAGCAGCTTAGGGCTAGCGGGAGTTCATGAGCAGTTCTTC. Translated: CASSLGLAGVHEQFF.

The J gene is TRBJ2-4, the V gene TRBV6-1, with TRBD2 identical over 10 bases. Germline assignment: CDR1 MNHNS and CDR2 SASEGT. V lost 1 base, J lost 0 bases, and 9 bases stayed unmatched. The CDR3 consists of 19 residues. CDR3 residues: CASSEDMLAGAIAKNIQYF. CDR3 nucleotide sequence: TGTGCCAGCAGTGAAGACATGCTAGCGGGGGCTATAGCCAAAAACATTCAGTACTTC.

J is TRBJ1-2 and V is TRBV11-2, with D possibly being TRBD1 (5 bases). CDR3 size: 15 residues. Trimming stripped 4 bases from V and 4 bases from J, with 16 bases between. The germline gives CDR1 SGHAT, CDR2 FQNNGV. The CDR3 sequence: CASSSAGDGIYGYTF. CDR3 sequence (DNA): TGTGCCAGCAGCTCCGCGGGGGACGGAATCTATGGCTACACCTTC.

The J gene is TRBJ1-6, the V gene TRBV19; TRBD1 aligns across 7 bases. Germline CDR1 reads LNHDA; CDR2 reads SQIVND (reference sequence). CDR3 length: 13 amino acids. The CDR3 sequence: CATRDSYNSPLHF. In DNA, the CDR3 is TGTGCTACCCGGGACAGTTATAATTCACCCCTCCACTTT.

The rearrangement joins TRBV7-2 to TRBJ1-1; TRBD1 aligns across 9 bases. The junction had 6 bases not matched to a gene; V was cut back by 5 bases and J by 5 bases. This CDR3 has 14 amino acids. Germline CDR1 is SGHTA and CDR2 is FQGNSA. CDR3 sequence reads: CASSEQGARTEAFF. The CDR3 DNA reads TGTGCCAGCAGCGAACAGGGGGCGAGGACTGAAGCTTTCTTT.

The gene calls are TRBV9 and TRBJ2-1; TRBD1 aligns across 12 bases. Germline lookup yields CDR1 SGDLS and CDR2 YYNGEE. After removal of 3 bases from V and 12 bases from J, the junction contained 16 bases not matched to a gene. This CDR3 spans 17 amino acids. CDR3 region: CASSADHSGTGGIGQFF. The CDR3, as DNA: TGTGCCAGCAGCGCCGACCACTCCGGGACAGGGGGCATTGGGCAGTTCTTC.

The rearrangement joins TRBV19 to TRBJ1-5; a weak D match, TRBD1 (6 bases). The length of the CDR3 is 15 residues. Between the trimmed V and J ends, which lost 2 bases and 3 bases, there was a span of 11 bases. Germline-derived CDR1 and CDR2 are LNHDA and SQIVND (reference sequence). The CDR3 DNA reads TGTGCCAGTAGTATACCCGGACAGACCAATCAGCCCCAGCATTTT. Its protein product is CASSIPGQTNQPQHF.

This chain uses TRBV19 with TRBJ2-1; TRBD2 might be the D (7 bases). V shed 10 bases and J shed 6 bases, with 22 bases lying between them. This CDR3 region has 15 residues. Germline-derived CDR1 and CDR2 are LNHDA and SQIVND (reference sequence). This CDR3 is CATLPGGRGVNEQFF. In nucleotides, the CDR3 is TGTGCCACCCTACCCGGGGGGCGCGGAGTCAATGAGCAGTTCTTC.

The V and J genes are TRBV30 and TRBJ1-1, with 7 bases lining up with TRBD1. The CDR3 extends over 14 amino acids. Germline loops: CDR1 GTSNPN, CDR2 SVGIG (reference sequence). The V and J ends lost 3 bases and 3 bases, in that order; junction bases with no gene match: 7. This CDR3 reads CAWSQDRTYTEAFF. In DNA form, the CDR3 reads TGTGCCTGGAGCCAGGACAGGACCTACACTGAAGCTTTCTTT.